This is a list of T cell receptor beta chains from one sample in a study of cytomegalovirus exposure and HLA in healthy donors. TCRdb's copy holds only in-frame clones and misses some; the assay was immunoSEQ multiplex PCR. The sample includes 150,000 to 200,000 clones, about 75% of them seen just once. The sample was PBMCs. These receptors originate from a female donor in good health and CMV-seronegative. Each CDR3 is given with its conserved first and last residue. D genes are given only for firm matches. Size tells how often a clone was seen (once, few, many) or the class of an expanded clone, and some rows leave it out.

v_gene	d_gene	j_gene	abundance	CDR3aa	CDR3nt
TRBV7-2	TRBD1	TRBJ1-1	-	CASSQTQGAMTEAFF	TGTGCCAGCAGCCAAACACAGGGGGCTATGACTGAAGCTTTCTTT
TRBV5-1	TRBD1	TRBJ1-6	few	CASSLDRGYSPLHF	TGCGCCAGCAGCTTGGACAGGGGGTATTCACCCCTCCACTTT
TRBV14	TRBD2	TRBJ2-1	-	CASSLIAGGLSYNEQFF	TGTGCCAGCAGCCTAATAGCGGGAGGGCTTTCCTACAATGAGCAGTTCTTC
TRBV15	-	TRBJ1-2	-	CATRRGNLNYGYTF	TGTGCCACCCGTAGGGGAAACCTTAACTATGGCTACACCTTC
TRBV6-4	TRBD1	TRBJ2-3	once	CASSEGDRITDTQYF	TGTGCCAGCAGTGAAGGGGACAGGATCACAGATACGCAGTATTTT
TRBV21-1	-	TRBJ1-1	-	CASSKAEVRGPNTEAFF	TGTGCCAGCAGCAAAGCCGAAGTCAGGGGCCCGAACACTGAAGCTTTCTTT
TRBV6-5	TRBD1	TRBJ1-2	-	CASSHDRDGYTF	TGTGCCAGCAGTCACGACAGGGATGGCTACACCTTC
TRBV21-1	-	TRBJ1-1	-	CASSKPPVGTRGTEAFF	TGTGCCAGCAGCAAACCTCCCGTAGGGACCAGGGGCACTGAAGCTTTCTTT
TRBV30	-	TRBJ2-7	-	CAWSQTGVEQYF	TGTGCCTGGAGCCAAACGGGGGTCGAGCAGTACTTC
TRBV30	-	TRBJ1-1	-	CAWKQLNTEAFF	TGTGCCTGGAAACAGCTGAACACTGAAGCTTTCTTT
TRBV6-6	TRBD2	TRBJ2-7	-	CASRGLAGYYEQYF	TGTGCCAGCAGAGGACTAGCGGGGTACTACGAGCAGTACTTC
TRBV6-1	TRBD2	TRBJ2-7	-	CASSGEQLAGGQGRAYEQYF	TGTGCCAGCAGTGGCGAACAACTAGCGGGAGGACAAGGGCGCGCCTACGAGCAGTACTTC
TRBV6-1	TRBD2	TRBJ2-3	few	CASSEASGGPDTQYF	TGTGCCAGCAGTGAAGCTAGCGGGGGGCCAGATACGCAGTATTTT
TRBV11-2	-	TRBJ2-7	-	CASSRQPRYEQYF	TGTGCCAGCAGCCGACAACCACGCTACGAGCAGTACTTC
TRBV19	-	TRBJ2-7	few	CASSSTYRDEQYF	TGTGCCAGTAGTTCCACTTACAGGGACGAGCAGTACTTC
TRBV30	-	TRBJ1-1	-	CAWRYGNTEAFF	TGTGCCTGGAGATACGGGAACACTGAAGCTTTCTTT
TRBV2	-	TRBJ2-1	-	CASSDSGSSYNEQFF	TGTGCCAGCAGTGATTCCGGGAGCTCCTACAATGAGCAGTTCTTC
TRBV6-5	-	TRBJ1-5	-	CASSYSTGNQPQHF	TGTGCCAGCAGTTACTCAACAGGTAATCAGCCCCAGCATTTT
TRBV11-2	-	TRBJ2-7	-	CASSDTALGRQYF	TGTGCCAGCAGCGATACGGCTCTAGGAAGGCAGTACTTC
TRBV6-1	TRBD1	TRBJ1-5	medium-sized	CASSETGGGQPQHF	TGTGCCAGCAGTGAAACAGGGGGCGGACAGCCCCAGCATTTT
TRBV9	TRBD2	TRBJ2-7	few	CASSVGAGVVYEQYF	TGTGCCAGCAGCGTCGGAGCGGGAGTAGTGTACGAGCAGTACTTC
TRBV4-1	-	TRBJ1-2	-	CASSPDGDSDNYGYTF	TGCGCCAGCAGCCCCGACGGCGACAGCGATAACTATGGCTACACCTTC